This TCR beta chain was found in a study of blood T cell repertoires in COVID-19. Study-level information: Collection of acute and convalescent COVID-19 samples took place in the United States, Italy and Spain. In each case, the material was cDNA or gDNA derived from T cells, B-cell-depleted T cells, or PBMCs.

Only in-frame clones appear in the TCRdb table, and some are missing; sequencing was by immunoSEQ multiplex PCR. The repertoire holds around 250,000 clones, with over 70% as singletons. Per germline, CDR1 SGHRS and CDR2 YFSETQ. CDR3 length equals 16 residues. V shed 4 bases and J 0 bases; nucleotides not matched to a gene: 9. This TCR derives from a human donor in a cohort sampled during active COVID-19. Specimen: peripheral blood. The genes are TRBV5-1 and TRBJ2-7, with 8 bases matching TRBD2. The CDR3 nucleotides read TGCGCCAGCAGCAGGGTCGGTAGCGGGGTCTCCTACGAGCAGTACTTC. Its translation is CASSRVGSGVSYEQYF.